This T cell receptor beta chain derives from a study of blood T cell repertoires in COVID-19. Study summary: Acute and convalescent COVID-19 specimens originated in the United States, Italy and Spain. The cDNA or gDNA used as material had been derived from T cells, B-cell-depleted T cells, or PBMCs.

This clone is categorized as medium-sized. Trimming left V 3 bases short and J 5 bases short, with 11 bases between. In germline, CDR1 is LNHNV, CDR2 YYDKDF (reference sequence). This CDR3 is 13 amino acids long. Repertoires were generated with immunoSEQ multiplex PCR, while TCRdb's copy carries only in-frame clones and drops some. The sample consists of 200,000 to 250,000 clones, roughly 85% of them appearing once. This rearrangement joins TRBV15 to TRBJ2-7; a possible D gene is TRBD2 (5 bases). The source is a man over 45 who had recovered from COVID-19. Source material: peripheral blood. CDR3 sequence reads: CATSRTEVDEQYF. CDR3 sequence (DNA): TGTGCCACCAGCAGGACGGAGGTCGACGAGCAGTACTTC.